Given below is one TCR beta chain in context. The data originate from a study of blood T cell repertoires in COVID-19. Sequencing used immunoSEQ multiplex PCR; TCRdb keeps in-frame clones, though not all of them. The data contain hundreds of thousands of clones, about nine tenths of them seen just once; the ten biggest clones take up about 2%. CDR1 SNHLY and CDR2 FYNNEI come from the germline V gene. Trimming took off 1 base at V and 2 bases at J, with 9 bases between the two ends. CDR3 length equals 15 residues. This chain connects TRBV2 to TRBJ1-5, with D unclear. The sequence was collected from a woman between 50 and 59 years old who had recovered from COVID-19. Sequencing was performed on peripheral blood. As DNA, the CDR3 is TGTGCCAGCAGTGAAGGCGGTTTCGGCAATCAGCCCCAGCATTTT. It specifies CASSEGGFGNQPQHF.